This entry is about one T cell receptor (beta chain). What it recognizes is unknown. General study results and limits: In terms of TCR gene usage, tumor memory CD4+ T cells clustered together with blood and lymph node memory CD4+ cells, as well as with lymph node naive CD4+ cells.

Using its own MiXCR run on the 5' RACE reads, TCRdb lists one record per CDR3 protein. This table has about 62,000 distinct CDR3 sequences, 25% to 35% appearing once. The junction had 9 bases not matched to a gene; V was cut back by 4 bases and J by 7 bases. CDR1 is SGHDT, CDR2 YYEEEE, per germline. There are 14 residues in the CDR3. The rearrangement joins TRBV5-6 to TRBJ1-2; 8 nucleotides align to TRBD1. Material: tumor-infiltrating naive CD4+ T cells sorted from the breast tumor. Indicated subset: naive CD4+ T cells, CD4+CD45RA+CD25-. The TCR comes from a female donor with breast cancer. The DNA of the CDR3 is TGTGCCAGCAGCGCGGGACAGGTATTTCCTGGCTACACCTTC. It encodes CASSAGQVFPGYTF.